One and the same sample provided the 18 T cell receptor beta chains below, sequenced in a study of PD-1 blockade in mismatch repair-deficient tumors (TCRdb year 2017). The library was built by means of the immunoSEQ multiplex PCR assay. Here the immuneACCESS table is served through TCRdb, limited to in-frame sequences with V and J called. Missing clones are a known gap in these copies; in checked studies unresolved V genes cover under half, and the rest lacks a known reason. The sample table shows 100,000 to 150,000 clones, and roughly 90% are seen once. Roughly 10% of the sample lies in the top ten. The sample here was peripheral blood, taken approximately 70 weeks after starting pembrolizumab. The origin of the receptors is an adult with mismatch repair-deficient cancer.

Here the CDR3 DNA reads TGCGCCAGCAGCTTGGCTACGGGTAGCTATGGCTACACCTTC. Translated: CASSLATGSYGYTF. The genes are TRBV5-1 and TRBJ1-2; D gene ambiguous. Germline CDR1 reads SGHRS; CDR2 reads YFSETQ. The CDR3 length is 14 residues. Trimming took 0 bases from V and 4 from J, leaving 10 bases between them.

The J gene is TRBJ2-3, the V gene TRBV11-2; no clear D. The CDR3 spans 14 residues. Germline-derived CDR1 and CDR2 are SGHAT and FQNNGV. The V end was cut by 3 bases, the J end by 0 bases, with 7 bases between. The CDR3 region is CASSLARSTDTQYF. In nucleotides, the CDR3 is TGTGCCAGCAGCTTGGCGCGAAGCACAGATACGCAGTATTTT.

This chain connects TRBV28 to TRBJ1-2; TRBD1 agrees at 8 bases. The CDR3 is 15 amino acids. Germline CDR1 and CDR2: MDHEN and SYDVKM. V lost 5 bases, J lost 1 base, and 6 bases stayed unmatched. CDR3 coding DNA: TGTGCCAGCAGTAGCCGGGACAGGATTAACTATGGCTACACCTTC. Protein: CASSSRDRINYGYTF.

The chain employs TRBV5-6 and TRBJ2-3; 7 bases line up with TRBD2. The V gene's germline CDR1 is SGHDT and CDR2 YYEEEE. The CDR3 consists of 14 residues. V shed 3 bases and J 4 bases; nucleotides not matched to a gene: 5. CDR3 region: CASSSGLRADTQYF. CDR3 nucleotides: TGTGCCAGCAGCTCGGGACTAAGGGCAGATACGCAGTATTTT. Full variable domain (outside the CDR3, taken from reference TRBV5-6 and TRBJ2-3): DAGVTQSPTHLIKTRGQQVTLRCSPKSGHDTVSWYQQALGQGPQFIFQYYEEEERQRGNFPDRFSGHQFPNYSSELNVNALLLGDSALYLCASSSGLRADTQYFGPGTRLTVL.

This clone was recorded once. The chain is built from TRBV2 and TRBJ2-7; tentative D call: TRBD2 (6 bases). Trimming shortened V by 3 bases and J by 7 bases, and 19 bases separated the two germline ends. CDR1 is SNHLY, CDR2 FYNNEI, per germline. The CDR3 runs to 15 residues. The CDR3: CASSEGTLSAGEQYF. CDR3 nucleotide sequence: TGTGCCAGCAGTGAGGGGACTCTCTCGGCCGGGGAGCAGTACTTC.

The chain combines TRBV6-1 with TRBJ2-3, with TRBD1 matching 8 bases. Trimming at V came to 1 base and at J to 2 bases, leaving 5 bases not matched to a gene. Germline V lookup: CDR1 MNHNS, CDR2 SASEGT. The CDR3 length is 16 residues. The CDR3 region is CASSEGTGLYTDTQYF. The CDR3, as DNA: TGTGCCAGCAGTGAAGGGACAGGGTTGTACACAGATACGCAGTATTTT.

This clone is a singleton in its sample. The rearrangement joins TRBV6-6 to TRBJ2-1; D unclear. Per the germline V gene, CDR1 is MNHNY and CDR2 is SVGAGI (reference sequence). Trimming took 0 bases from V and 7 from J, leaving 10 bases between them. The CDR3 is 14 residues long. The CDR3 here is CASSYSGVSNEQFF. DNA for the CDR3: TGTGCCAGCAGTTACTCTGGGGTATCAAATGAGCAGTTCTTC.

This clone occurred once. CDR3 amino acids: CASSITGGAAYEQYF. The CDR3 DNA reads TGTGCCAGTAGTATAACTGGCGGGGCGGCCTACGAGCAGTACTTC. V gene TRBV19 combines with J gene TRBJ2-7; D is perhaps TRBD2 (6 bases). This CDR3 region has 15 residues. Germline CDR1 and CDR2: LNHDA and SQIVND (reference sequence). V lost 2 bases and J lost 2, with 13 bases in between.

CDR3 coding DNA: TGCGCCAGCAGCTTGGGTAGCGGGAGAGGTGAGCAGTTCTTC. It specifies CASSLGSGRGEQFF. The gene calls are TRBV5-1 and TRBJ2-1; 9 nucleotides match TRBD2. J gave up 9 bases and V 0 bases, and 4 bases lay outside the gene matches. Looked up from germline, CDR1 is SGHRS and CDR2 is YFSETQ. This CDR3 has 14 residues.

V usage is TRBV28 and J usage is TRBJ2-7; possibly TRBD1 or TRBD2 for D (6 bases each). V was cut by 1 base and J by 3 bases, with 10 bases left in between. There are 14 residues in the CDR3. Germline CDR1 MDHEN, CDR2 SYDVKM. The DNA of the CDR3 is TGTGCCAGCAGTTTATTGGGGGGCCTCTACGAGCAGTACTTC. Its translation: CASSLLGGLYEQYF.

The genes are TRBV29-1 and TRBJ1-2, with 7 bases aligning to TRBD1. Germline CDR1 reads SQVTM; CDR2 reads ANQGSEA. With 5 bases clipped from V and 4 bases from J, the junction kept 7 bases outside the gene matches. The CDR3 is 13 amino acids. CDR3 loop: CSVLRTGSYGYTF. CDR3 coding DNA: TGCAGCGTTCTCCGGACAGGCTCCTATGGCTACACCTTC.

The chain carries TRBV9 and TRBJ2-5, with 9 bases identical to TRBD2. CDR3 length: 15 residues. The trim removed 4 bases at V and 4 bases at J, leaving 8 bases unmatched. CDR1 and CDR2 from the germline V gene are SGDLS and YYNGEE. In DNA form, the CDR3 reads TGTGCCAGCAGCAAGCTAGCGGGACTTGGAGAGACCCAGTACTTC. This sequence encodes CASSKLAGLGETQYF.

The chain combines TRBV6-6 with TRBJ2-2, with D unclear. V lost 1 base and J lost 5, with 14 bases in between. The CDR3 loop spans 16 amino acids. Germline CDR1 is MNHNY and CDR2 is SVGAGI (reference sequence). DNA for the CDR3: TGTGCCAGCAGTTACTTAGGAACCCGGAATACCGGGGAGCTGTTTTTT. Translating it yields CASSYLGTRNTGELFF.

CDR3 protein: CATSRGAGLAPGGNNEQFF. The CDR3 DNA follows: TGTGCCACCAGCAGAGGAGCGGGATTAGCCCCAGGGGGAAACAATGAGCAGTTCTTC. The rearrangement joins TRBV15 to TRBJ2-1, with D perhaps matching TRBD1 or TRBD2 (7 bases each). There are 19 residues in the CDR3. Between the trimmed V and J ends, which lost 1 base and 5 bases, there was a span of 24 bases. Germline V gene data show CDR1 as LNHNV and CDR2 as YYDKDF (reference sequence).

The V gene is TRBV10-3, the J gene TRBJ2-3; D not resolved. The CDR3 sequence is 14 residues long. The ends were cut back, 3 bases at V and 0 bases at J, with 7 bases in the middle. Germline CDR1 is ENHRY and CDR2 is SYGVKD. The DNA of the CDR3 is TGTGCCATCAGTGACCAGCGTAGCACAGATACGCAGTATTTT. Amino acid sequence: CAISDQRSTDTQYF.

The chain couples TRBV28 to TRBJ2-7; no clear D gene. Looked up from germline, CDR1 is MDHEN and CDR2 is SYDVKM. The V end lost 5 bases, the J end lost 2 bases, and 7 bases lay between the germline ends. The CDR3 spans 12 residues. Written as DNA, the CDR3 is TGTGCCAGCAGTCGACAAACCTACGAGCAGTACTTC. Protein product: CASSRQTYEQYF.

The rearrangement joins TRBV19 to TRBJ1-1; D is ambiguous. CDR3 length: 15 amino acids. Germline CDR1 is LNHDA and CDR2 is SQIVND (reference sequence). The ends were cut back, 8 bases at V and 2 bases at J, with 18 bases in the middle. DNA of the CDR3: TGTGCCAGTCGTTTAACGGGGAGCCGAAACACTGAAGCTTTCTTT. Translation: CASRLTGSRNTEAFF.

The V gene is TRBV7-9, the J gene TRBJ2-3; D is undetermined. V dropped 5 bases and J dropped 4 bases, with 7 bases sitting between them. Per the germline V gene, CDR1 is SEHNR and CDR2 is FQNEAQ (reference sequence). The CDR3 runs to 12 residues. CDR3 residues: CASSLLADTQYF. CDR3 coding DNA: TGTGCCAGCAGCCTTCTAGCAGATACGCAGTATTTT.